This TCR beta chain was profiled in a study of shared clonotypes between healthy human individuals. Only one count was recorded for this clone. Naive CD8 cells lacked CD45RO and underwent positive selection for CCR7, leaving out terminally differentiated effector memory CD45RA+ cells. V lost 1 base and J lost 5, with 8 bases in between. CDR3 size: 13 residues. CDR1 and CDR2 (germline): LGHNA, YSLEER. Only in-frame clones appear in the TCRdb table, and some are missing; sequencing was by immunoSEQ multiplex PCR. The sample lists millions of clones, 85% to 95% seen once, with approximately 1.7% in the top ten.

Material for sequencing was naive CD8+ T cells from PBMCs. This TCR derives from a man aged 18 to 35 in good health. Some clones in this sample may be carry-over from other donors' samples. This chain connects TRBV4-3 to TRBJ1-1; the D gene is possibly TRBD1 (6 bases). The CDR3 loop reads CASSQGGPTEAFF. CDR3 nucleotide sequence: TGCGCCAGCAGCCAAGGGGGGCCAACTGAAGCTTTCTTT.